The 15 T cell receptor beta chains below come from one sample, sequenced in a study of blood T cell repertoires in COVID-19. Some clones are missing from TCRdb's copy, which holds only in-frame ones; the method was immunoSEQ multiplex PCR. The sample holds over 200,000 clones; 88% are singletons and the top ten take 0.99%. Material for sequencing was peripheral blood. These receptors were obtained from a woman in her 40s who had recovered from COVID-19.

The CDR3 DNA reads TGTGCCTCCGGGGAGACCCGCAATCAGCCCCAGCATTTT. Amino acid sequence: CASGETRNQPQHF. The chain joins TRBV6-5 to TRBJ1-5; the D is unclear. CDR1 MNHEY and CDR2 SVGAGI come from the germline V gene. V was pared by 11 bases and J by 2 bases, with 13 bases between. This CDR3 is 13 amino acids long.

The CDR3 DNA reads TGCGCCAGCAGCCAGCGCACGGGGGGGACCCAGCATTTT. Translated, it gives CASSQRTGGTQHF. The chain couples TRBV4-1 to TRBJ1-5, with D perhaps TRBD1 (5 bases). The CDR3 loop spans 13 amino acids. Germline CDR1 MGHRA, CDR2 YSYEKL. Trimming took 3 bases from V and 11 from J, leaving 14 bases between them.

This clone was observed once. This chain uses TRBV7-7 with TRBJ2-1; 11 bases are shared with TRBD2. The CDR3 totals 18 residues. Germline lookup yields CDR1 SSHAT and CDR2 FNYEAQ (reference sequence). V dropped 5 bases and J dropped 5; count of bases not matched to a gene: 14. The CDR3 coding sequence is TGTGCCAGCAGCCCAGGGACTAGCGGTCCCGGCGGCCACAATGAGCAGTTCTTC. Translated, it gives CASSPGTSGPGGHNEQFF. The full variable domain, rest sourced from reference TRBV7-7 and TRBJ2-1, is GAGVSQSPRYKVTKRGQDVTLRCDPISSHATLYWYQQALGQGPEFLTYFNYEAQPDKSGLPSDRFSAERPEGSISTLTIQRTEQRDSAMYRCASSPGTSGPGGHNEQFFGPGTRLTVL.

This clone was detected only a few times. The chain couples TRBV10-3 to TRBJ1-5; 7 nucleotides match TRBD1. Germline CDR1 ENHRY, CDR2 SYGVKD. Trimming at V came to 8 bases and at J to 2 bases, leaving 6 bases not matched to a gene. This CDR3 is 14 amino acids long. The CDR3, as DNA: TGTGCCATCCAGAACCAGGGGGGCAATCAGCCCCAGCATTTT. It codes for CAIQNQGGNQPQHF.

The rearrangement joins TRBV3-1 (or the pseudogene TRBV3-2) to TRBJ1-1; 7 bases are shared with TRBD1. The CDR3 spans 15 residues. Germline loops: CDR1 LGHDT, CDR2 YNNKEL (reference sequence). Trimming removed 3 bases from V and 1 base from J; junction bases left unmatched: 5. The chain's CDR3 is CASSHQDRRNTEAFF. In DNA, the CDR3 is TGTGCCAGCAGCCACCAGGACAGGAGGAACACTGAAGCTTTCTTT.

This clone was seen once. The chain combines TRBV9 with TRBJ2-2; 10 bases line up with TRBD2. The CDR3 extends over 16 amino acids. CDR1 SGDLS and CDR2 YYNGEE come from the germline V gene. Germline trimming cut 0 bases from V and 6 bases from J; bases unmatched to any gene: 5. The CDR3 DNA is TGTGCCAGCAGCGTAGGGCTAGCGGGAGTGGCCGGGGAGCTGTTTTTT. Its translation: CASSVGLAGVAGELFF.

In nucleotides, the CDR3 is TGTGCCAGCACACTAGCGGGAGAGGTGGTTGAGCAGTTCTTC. Residues: CASTLAGEVVEQFF. The chain joins TRBV18 to TRBJ2-1; 11 nucleotides agree with TRBD2. V shed 8 bases and J 9 bases; nucleotides not matched to a gene: 9. Germline loops: CDR1 KGHSH, CDR2 LQKENI. This CDR3 is built from 14 residues.

The chain couples TRBV7-8 to TRBJ1-5; no clear D gene. CDR3 length: 14 residues. V was pared by 1 base and J by 7 bases, with 11 bases between. The germline V gene has CDR1 SGHVS and CDR2 FQNEAQ. The CDR3 bases are TGTGCCAGCAGCTTAGTAGGCGGTGGACAGCCCCAGCATTTT. Protein product: CASSLVGGGQPQHF.

This chain connects TRBV7-8 to TRBJ2-3; no firm D call. The CDR3 extends over 13 amino acids. Germline CDR1 and CDR2: SGHVS and FQNEAQ. V was pared by 5 bases and J by 5 bases, with 11 bases between. CDR3 in DNA: TGTGCCAGCAGCCCCGCCCCGCGAGATACGCAGTATTTT. The encoded protein is CASSPAPRDTQYF.

This clone was found once. V is TRBV29-1 and J is TRBJ1-2, with D maybe TRBD1 (5 bases). Deletions cut 6 bases from V and 2 bases from J, with 13 bases between. From germline, CDR1 is SQVTM and CDR2 ANQGSEA. The CDR3 has 13 residues. This chain's CDR3 is CSVGLDVNYGYTF. The CDR3, as DNA: TGCAGCGTGGGGCTCGATGTGAACTATGGCTACACCTTC.

This sequence joins TRBV11-2 and TRBJ1-2; D remains ambiguous. V was cut by 5 bases and J by 4 bases, with 8 bases left in between. CDR1 and CDR2 from the germline V gene are SGHAT and FQNNGV. This CDR3 has 12 amino acids. The CDR3 DNA sequence: TGTGCCAGCAGCCCCCACACCTATGGCTACACCTTC. This encodes CASSPHTYGYTF.

V gene TRBV29-1 combines with J gene TRBJ1-1, with D possibly matching TRBD1 (6 bases). The CDR3 has 13 residues. CDR1 is SQVTM, CDR2 ANQGSEA, per germline. V lost 4 bases and J lost 5, with 14 bases in between. CDR3 protein: CSVARAQGTEAFF. The CDR3 coding sequence is TGCAGCGTTGCCCGGGCCCAGGGGACTGAAGCTTTCTTT.

This rearrangement joins TRBV10-2 to TRBJ1-1; 8 bases match TRBD1. Per germline, CDR1 WSHSY and CDR2 SAAADI. CDR3 length: 14 residues. With V trimmed by 8 bases and J by 4 bases, 9 bases remained unmatched. The CDR3 loop is CASRLTGEGTEAFF. CDR3 bases: TGCGCCAGCCGACTGACAGGGGAGGGCACTGAAGCTTTCTTT.

J is TRBJ1-4 and V is TRBV11-2; D is undetermined. This CDR3 contains 12 residues. V dropped 2 bases and J dropped 11 bases, with 9 bases sitting between them. Per germline, CDR1 SGHAT and CDR2 FQNNGV. The CDR3 region is CASSLFLGKLFF. CDR3 coding DNA: TGTGCCAGCAGCTTATTCCTCGGGAAACTGTTTTTT.

This rearrangement joins TRBV19 to TRBJ2-6; 7 bases fit TRBD1. Per germline, CDR1 LNHDA and CDR2 SQIVND (reference sequence). This CDR3 comprises 16 residues. Germline trimming cut 6 bases from V and 0 bases from J; bases unmatched to any gene: 5. The CDR3 loop reads CASRPDRHSGANVLTF. For the CDR3, the DNA is TGTGCCAGTAGACCGGACAGGCACTCTGGGGCCAACGTCCTGACTTTC. The full variable domain, with the rest looked up from reference TRBV19 and TRBJ2-6, is DGGITQSPKYLFRKEGQNVTLSCEQNLNHDAMYWYRQDPGQGLRLIYYSQIVNDFQKGDIAEGYSVSREKKESFPLTVTSAQKNPTAFYLCASRPDRHSGANVLTFGAGSRLTVL.